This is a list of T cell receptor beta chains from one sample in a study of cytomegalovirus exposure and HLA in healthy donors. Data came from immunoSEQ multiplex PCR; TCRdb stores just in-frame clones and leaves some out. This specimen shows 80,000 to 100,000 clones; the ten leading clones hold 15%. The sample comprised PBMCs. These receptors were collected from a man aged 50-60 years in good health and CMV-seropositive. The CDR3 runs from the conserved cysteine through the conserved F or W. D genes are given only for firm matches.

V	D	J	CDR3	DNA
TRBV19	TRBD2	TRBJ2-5	CASSPRTSTETQYF	TGTGCCAGTAGTCCTCGGACTAGCACCGAGACCCAGTACTTC
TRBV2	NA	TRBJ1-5	CASSDAGGGNQPQHF	TGTGCCAGCAGTGATGCCGGTGGAGGAAATCAGCCCCAGCATTTT
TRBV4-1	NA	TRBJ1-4	CASSHLPTGATNEKLFF	TGCGCCAGCAGCCACCTCCCGACAGGTGCAACTAATGAAAAACTGTTTTTT
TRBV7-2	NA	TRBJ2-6	CASSLRRGGGGANVLTF	TGTGCCAGCAGCTTAAGGAGAGGGGGTGGAGGGGCCAACGTCCTGACTTTC
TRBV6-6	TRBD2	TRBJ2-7	CASSLTGTSGYEQYF	TGTGCCAGCAGCCTAACCGGGACTAGCGGCTACGAGCAGTACTTC
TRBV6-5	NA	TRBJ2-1	CASSYRRLYEQFF	TGTGCCAGCAGTTACCGCAGGCTCTATGAGCAGTTCTTC
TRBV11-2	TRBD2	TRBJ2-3	CASSLSRIAGTSETDTQYF	TGTGCCAGCAGCTTAAGTCGGATTGCCGGGACTAGCGAAACAGATACGCAGTATTTT
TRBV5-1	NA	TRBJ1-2	CASTGGAQGYGYTF	TGCGCCAGCACGGGGGGGGCGCAGGGCTATGGCTACACCTTC
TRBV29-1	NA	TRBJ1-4	CSARGDPYEKLFF	TGCAGCGCCCGGGGGGACCCCTATGAAAAACTGTTTTTT
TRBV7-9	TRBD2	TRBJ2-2	CASSQTEAGGFAGELFF	TGTGCCAGCAGCCAAACCGAAGCGGGAGGGTTCGCCGGGGAGCTGTTTTTT
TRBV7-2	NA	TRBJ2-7	CASSSERVLSYEQYF	TGTGCCAGCAGCTCCGAGCGGGTATTATCCTACGAGCAGTACTTC
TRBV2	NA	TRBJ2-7	CASSDPVRQYF	TGTGCCAGCAGTGACCCGGTACGGCAGTACTTC
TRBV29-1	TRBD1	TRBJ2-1	CSAEQGSSYNEQFF	TGCAGCGCCGAACAGGGGAGCTCCTACAATGAGCAGTTCTTC
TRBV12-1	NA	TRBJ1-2	CASSRGTPRNYGYTF	TGTGCCAGCAGCCGCGGGACGCCCCGTAACTATGGCTACACCTTC
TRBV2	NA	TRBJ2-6	CASSPQTGANVLTF	TGTGCCAGCAGCCCACAAACTGGGGCCAACGTCCTGACTTTC
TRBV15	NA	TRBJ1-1	CATSRTSPNTEAFF	TGTGCCACCAGCAGGACAAGCCCGAACACTGAAGCTTTCTTT
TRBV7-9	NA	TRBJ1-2	CASSLSRSTGGYTF	TGTGCCAGCAGCTTATCCCGAAGTACCGGTGGCTACACCTTC
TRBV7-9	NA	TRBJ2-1	CASSFSEQFF	TGTGCCAGCAGCTTTAGCGAGCAGTTCTTC
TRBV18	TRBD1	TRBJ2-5	CASSPLDRVETQYF	TGTGCCAGCTCACCACTAGACAGGGTAGAGACCCAGTACTTC
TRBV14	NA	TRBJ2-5	CASSQVQETQYF	TGTGCCAGCAGCCAAGTACAAGAGACCCAGTACTTC
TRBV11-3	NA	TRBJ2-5	CASSDRETQYF	TGTGCCAGCAGCGACAGGGAGACCCAGTACTTC
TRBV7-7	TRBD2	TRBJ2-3	CASSFRAGGVDTQYF	TGTGCTAGCAGCTTCAGAGCGGGAGGAGTGGATACGCAGTATTTT
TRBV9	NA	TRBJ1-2	CASSKQGPQVYGYTF	TGTGCCAGCAGCAAGCAGGGGCCGCAGGTCTATGGCTACACCTTC
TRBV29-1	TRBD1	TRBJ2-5	CSVGLGTGLETQYF	TGCAGCGTTGGTTTGGGGACAGGGCTCGAGACCCAGTACTTC
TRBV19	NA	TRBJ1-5	CASKPFLGSPGNQPQHF	TGTGCCAGTAAACCCTTCCTCGGGTCCCCGGGCAATCAGCCCCAGCATTTT
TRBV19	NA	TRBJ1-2	CASSGRDFYGYTF	TGTGCCAGTAGTGGCCGGGACTTCTATGGCTACACCTTC
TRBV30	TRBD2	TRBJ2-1	CAWSTVAGLFNEQFF	TGTGCCTGGAGTACCGTAGCGGGTTTGTTCAATGAGCAGTTCTTC
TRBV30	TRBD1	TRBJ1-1	CAWAPWDRMNTEAFF	TGTGCCTGGGCACCCTGGGACAGAATGAACACTGAAGCTTTCTTT
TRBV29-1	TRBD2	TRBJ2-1	CSATGTRLDNEQFF	TGCAGCGCTACCGGGACTAGACTAGATAATGAGCAGTTCTTC
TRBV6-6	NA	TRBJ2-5	CASSPRSSVRETQYF	TGTGCCAGCAGCCCGCGGTCGAGTGTTCGAGAGACCCAGTACTTC
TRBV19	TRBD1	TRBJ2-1	CASATGDKFYNEQFF	TGTGCCAGCGCTACAGGGGATAAATTCTACAATGAGCAGTTCTTC
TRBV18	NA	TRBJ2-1	CASSLGGPSYNEQFF	TGTGCCAGCTCACTCGGCGGGCCCTCCTACAATGAGCAGTTCTTC
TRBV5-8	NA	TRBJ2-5	CASSWGRGTEQYF	TGTGCCAGCAGTTGGGGTAGGGGGACGGAGCAGTACTTC
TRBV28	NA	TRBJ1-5	CASTSRGGVGNQPQHF	TGTGCCAGCACCTCGCGCGGGGGGGTAGGCAATCAGCCCCAGCATTTT
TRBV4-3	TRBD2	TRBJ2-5	CASSPRSVGLAEETQYF	TGCGCCAGCAGCCCCCGATCCGTGGGACTAGCGGAAGAGACCCAGTACTTC
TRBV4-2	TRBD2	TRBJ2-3	CASSLSGLAGVGDTQYF	TGTGCCAGCAGCCTATCGGGACTAGCGGGAGTTGGGGATACGCAGTATTTT
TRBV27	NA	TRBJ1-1	CASSFSGGRRAFF	TGTGCCAGCAGTTTTTCGGGGGGGCGCAGAGCTTTCTTT
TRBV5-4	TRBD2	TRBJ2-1	CASSSRTSGTDEQFF	TGTGCCAGCAGCTCCCGGACTAGCGGGACCGATGAGCAGTTCTTC
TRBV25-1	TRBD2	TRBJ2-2	CASSPTSGSSTGELFF	TGTGCCAGCAGTCCGACTAGCGGGAGTTCTACCGGGGAGCTGTTTTTT
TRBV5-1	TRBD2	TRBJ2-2	CASSPRTSGRRELFF	TGCGCCAGCAGCCCTCGGACTAGCGGGAGGAGGGAGCTGTTTTTT
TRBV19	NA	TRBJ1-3	CASTAGDAGSSGNTIYF	TGTGCCAGTACCGCGGGCGATGCGGGGAGCTCTGGAAACACCATATATTTT
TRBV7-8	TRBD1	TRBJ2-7	CASSQGTGAYEQYF	TGTGCCAGCAGCCAAGGGACAGGGGCCTACGAGCAGTACTTC
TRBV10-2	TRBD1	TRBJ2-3	CASSEPGQGTDTQYF	TGCGCCAGCAGTGAGCCGGGACAGGGGACAGATACGCAGTATTTT
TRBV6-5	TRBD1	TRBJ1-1	CASRRTGMNTEAFF	TGTGCCAGCAGACGGACAGGCATGAACACTGAAGCTTTCTTT
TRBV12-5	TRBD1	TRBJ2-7	CASGLTGGYEQYF	TGTGCTAGTGGTTTGACAGGGGGCTACGAGCAGTACTTC
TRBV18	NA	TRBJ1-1	CASSPTVNTEAFF	TGTGCCAGCTCACCAACAGTGAACACTGAAGCTTTCTTT
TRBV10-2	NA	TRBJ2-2	CASSEGLDGELFF	TGCGCCAGCAGTGAGGGGCTGGACGGGGAGCTGTTTTTT
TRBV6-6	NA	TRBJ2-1	CASSYQWTEGKSRRFF	TGTGCCAGCAGTTACCAGTGGACAGAGGGAAAGTCTAGGCGGTTCTTC
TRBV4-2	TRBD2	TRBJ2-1	CASSQGGPSSGRPNEQFF	TGTGCCAGCAGCCAAGGGGGCCCCTCTAGCGGGAGGCCCAATGAGCAGTTCTTC
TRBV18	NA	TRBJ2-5	CASSPYREETQYF	TGTGCCAGCTCACCTTACAGGGAAGAGACCCAGTACTTC
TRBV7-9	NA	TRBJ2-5	CASSYSPGQETQYF	TGTGCCAGCAGCTACTCCCCGGGGCAAGAGACCCAGTACTTC
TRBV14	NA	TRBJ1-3	CASSRRSSGNTIYF	TGTGCCAGCAGCCGGAGGAGCTCTGGAAACACCATATATTTT
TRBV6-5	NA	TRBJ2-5	CASSKRQYQETQYF	TGTGCCAGCAGTAAAAGACAGTACCAAGAGACCCAGTACTTC